The clone carrying this T cell receptor beta chain was seen a few times. These data originate in a study of T cells in Graves' hyperthyroidism and ophthalmopathy. The TCR beta CDR3 regions underwent amplification using RNA transcripts as the source. Carried out on the TCR CDR3, a first-round RT-PCR used the HTBI primer set. TCRdb passed the multiplex PCR reads through MiXCR, listing each CDR3 protein once. The table includes around 800,000 distinct CDR3 sequences, roughly 40% detected once. V trimming: 5 bases; J trimming: 1 base; junction bases outside the gene matches: 6. There are 15 residues in the CDR3. Per the germline V gene, CDR1 is SEHNR and CDR2 is FQNEAQ (reference sequence).

The rearrangement joins TRBV7-9 to TRBJ2-7; 9 bases map to TRBD1. The origin of this receptor is a man younger than 35 with Graves' hyperthyroidism. Input material: blood. CDR3 sequence reads: CASSNTGGRSYEQYF. The CDR3 bases are TGTGCCAGCAGCAATACAGGGGGCAGGTCCTACGAGCAGTACTTC.